Listed below are T cell receptor beta chains from one sample, sequenced in a study of shared clonotypes between healthy human individuals. Data came from immunoSEQ multiplex PCR; TCRdb stores just in-frame clones and leaves some out. Here the sample spans around 1.9 million clones, just over 90% being singletons. Sequencing input: naive CD8+ T cells from PBMCs. Receptors were obtained from a young man in good health. Some clones in this sample may be carry-over from other donors' samples. Both conserved end residues are part of each CDR3. The D gene is left open where the match is weak. Expanded clones get a size class; other rows say once, few or many, or leave the size out.

D	V	J	size	DNA	CDR3
-	TRBV19	TRBJ1-3	-	TGTGCCAGTACCGAAACTGGAAACACCATATATTTT	CASTETGNTIYF
TRBD2	TRBV4-1	TRBJ2-7	-	TGCGCCAGCAGCCTTAAGATGGTAGCTAGCGGAACCTACGAGCAGTACTTC	CASSLKMVASGTYEQYF
-	TRBV6-5	TRBJ2-5	-	TGTGCCAGCCGGGACACCTTTAACGAGACCCAGTACTTC	CASRDTFNETQYF
-	TRBV29-1	TRBJ2-7	-	TGCAGCGTTGAAGTGGCGGGCACCTCCTACGAGCAGTACTTC	CSVEVAGTSYEQYF
-	TRBV19	TRBJ1-5	few	TGTGCCAGTAGTATAGCCGGAGGGGAATTTATCAATCAGCCCCAGCATTTT	CASSIAGGEFINQPQHF
-	TRBV5-5	TRBJ2-7	-	TGTGCCAGCAGAGTCTCATCTGGGAGATCTGAGCAGTACTTC	CASRVSSGRSEQYF
-	TRBV15	TRBJ2-7	-	TGTGCCACCAGCAGAGAACCCTCCGGGACCTCCTACGAGCAGTACTTC	CATSREPSGTSYEQYF
-	TRBV11-2	TRBJ2-7	-	TGTGCCAGCAGCTTAGGCCCCTCGCAGGTCTACGAGCAGTACTTC	CASSLGPSQVYEQYF
-	TRBV27	TRBJ1-4	-	TGTGCCAGCAGTTTTTTTAAGGGGCGGGAGGAAAAACTGTTTTTT	CASSFFKGREEKLFF
TRBD1	TRBV28	TRBJ2-7	-	TGTGCCAGCAGGGGGGACAGGGGGCCCCACGAGCAGTACTTC	CASRGDRGPHEQYF
TRBD2	TRBV11-2	TRBJ2-7	-	TGTGCCAGCAGCTCTACTAGCGGGACCTCCTACGAGCAGTACTTC	CASSSTSGTSYEQYF
-	TRBV2	TRBJ2-7	-	TGTGCCAGCAGTGGTTCCGGCCCCTACGAGCAGTACTTC	CASSGSGPYEQYF
TRBD2	TRBV5-6	TRBJ2-7	-	TGTGCCAGCAGCTTGTCCTGGGGGAGGGCCTACGAGCAGTACTTC	CASSLSWGRAYEQYF
-	TRBV6-1	TRBJ2-7	-	TGTGCCAGCAGTGCAGAACAACTCCTCTCCTACGAGCAGTACTTC	CASSAEQLLSYEQYF
TRBD1	TRBV9	TRBJ1-2	-	TGTGCCAGCAGCGTAGTTGACAGGGGGCCTAACTATGGCTACACCTTC	CASSVVDRGPNYGYTF
-	TRBV4-1	TRBJ1-2	-	TGCGCCAGCAGCCAAGACAGATCGTCGTATGGCTACACCTTC	CASSQDRSSYGYTF
-	TRBV28	TRBJ2-7	-	TGTGCCAGCAGTTTTAGTGGGACCTACGAGCAGTACTTC	CASSFSGTYEQYF
-	TRBV11-3	TRBJ2-1	-	TGTGCCAGCAGCACACGTCTGGACGGCCCTTCCTACAATGAGCAGTTCTTC	CASSTRLDGPSYNEQFF
-	TRBV30	TRBJ2-7	-	TGTGCCTGGAGTGCCGACTGGAACGAGCAGTACTTC	CAWSADWNEQYF
-	TRBV29-1	TRBJ1-1	-	TGCAGCGTAAGACAGGACACTGAAGCTTTCTTT	CSVRQDTEAFF
-	TRBV27	TRBJ2-3	-	TGTGCCAGCAGTGTGCTAGCCTTTACCACAGATACGCAGTATTTT	CASSVLAFTTDTQYF
TRBD2	TRBV5-1	TRBJ2-7	-	TGCGCCAGCAGCTTGGCTAGCGGGAGCTCCTACGAGCAGTACTTC	CASSLASGSSYEQYF
-	TRBV28	TRBJ1-5	few	TGTGCCAGCAGTTTGGATGGGGTACAGCCCCAGCATTTT	CASSLDGVQPQHF
-	TRBV6-5	TRBJ2-1	-	TGTGCCAGCAGTTGGAGGTCTAGGGACAAGCAGTTCTTC	CASSWRSRDKQFF
TRBD2	TRBV4-2	TRBJ2-7	-	TGTGCCAGCAGCCAGGATAGCGGGAGGGCCACCGGGGAGCAGTACTTC	CASSQDSGRATGEQYF
-	TRBV4-1	TRBJ1-5	-	TGCGCCAGCAGCCAAGAGCCCCTCGGGAGCAATCAGCCCCAGCATTTT	CASSQEPLGSNQPQHF
TRBD2	TRBV15	TRBJ2-1	-	TGTGCCACCAGCAGGTCCCGGGAGGCCCAGAATGAGCAGTTCTTC	CATSRSREAQNEQFF
-	TRBV14	TRBJ2-7	-	TGTGCCAGCAGCCCAAGGGAGGTGACTATAGGCTACGAGCAGTACTTC	CASSPREVTIGYEQYF
-	TRBV9	TRBJ1-1	-	TGTGCCAGCAGCGTAGGCGCCTCGATTAACACTGAAGCTTTCTTT	CASSVGASINTEAFF
-	TRBV4-2	TRBJ1-1	-	TGTGCCAGCAGCCAAGACCCTCCGGGGGCGGGCGGTGAAGCTTTCTTT	CASSQDPPGAGGEAFF
-	TRBV7-3	TRBJ2-3	-	TGTGCCAGCAGCTTATTTCCAGGGATGTCAGATACGCAGTATTTT	CASSLFPGMSDTQYF
-	TRBV18	TRBJ2-6	-	TGTGCCAGCTCACCGGAAAGAGGGGCCTCTGGGGCCAACGTCCTGACTTTC	CASSPERGASGANVLTF
TRBD2	TRBV28	TRBJ2-2	-	TGTGCCAGCACCGATTTAGCGGGAGCCGGGGAGCTGTTTTTT	CASTDLAGAGELFF
-	TRBV5-1	TRBJ2-1	-	TGCGCCAGCAGCCCCGGGACACTATACAATGAGCAGTTCTTC	CASSPGTLYNEQFF
-	TRBV27	TRBJ2-7	-	TGTGCCAGCGGACTTGGGTTAACCTACGAGCAGTACTTC	CASGLGLTYEQYF
TRBD2	TRBV19	TRBJ2-1	-	TGTGCCAGTAGTAGACTAGCGGACGGCTCCTACAATGAGCAGTTCTTC	CASSRLADGSYNEQFF
TRBD2	TRBV6-6	TRBJ2-3	-	TGTGCCAGCAGTTACTCTGTAGCGGGAGGGGCAGATACGCAGTATTTT	CASSYSVAGGADTQYF